Below, one TCR beta chain is given with its context. No antigen is known for it. The protocol was immunoSEQ multiplex PCR, while the TCRdb copy is restricted to in-frame clones and leaves out a portion. The sample has fewer than 200,000 clones, about 80% seen once; the top ten hold roughly 2.8%. This record belongs to a study of cytomegalovirus exposure and HLA in healthy donors. On the study more broadly: A subsequent analysis reported that the 95 to 150 validation repertoires were produced on the same platform that had also been used for the 666 first-cohort repertoires.

V gave up 3 bases and J gave up 8 bases, with 13 bases separating them. Germline V lookup: CDR1 LGHNA, CDR2 YSLEER. The CDR3 is made up of 13 amino acids. Whole-study findings and limits: As was reported, the classifier diagnosed cytomegalovirus status with high specificity and sensitivity. Researchers reported that a few CMV-associated chains were confirmed in vitro as CMV antigen-specific.

The donors were part of the 120-subject validation cohort, which stood apart from the roughly 670-subject first cohort. This clonotype was obtained from a woman in her late teens or twenties in good health and CMV-seropositive. The V call is TRBV4-3, the J call TRBJ1-2, with D perhaps matching TRBD1 (6 bases). The sequencing sample was made of PBMCs. The CDR3 DNA reads TGCGCCAGCAGCCAGACCGGACAGCACGGCTACACCTTC. Translated: CASSQTGQHGYTF.